A selection of T cell receptor beta chains follows, all from one sample in a study of graft-versus-host responses after intestinal transplantation. The assay was immunoSEQ multiplex PCR, and TCRdb's table has in-frame clones only and misses some. The sample has some 7,400 clones, roughly a third seen once. The sample was alloreactive CD8+ T cells from a mixed lymphocyte reaction culture, taken before transplantation. The receptors shown here come from a human patient who was an organ donor for intestinal transplantation. CDR3s include the opening cysteine and the closing phenylalanine or tryptophan. D genes are given only for firm matches. Clone sizes are given selectively: once, few, many, or a class where the clone is expanded.

v_gene: TRBV7-9
d_gene: NA
j_gene: TRBJ1-2
abundance: NA
CDR3nt: TGTGCCAGCAGTAATCTACAGGTTAGAGGCCCTCGTATATATGGCTACACCTTC
CDR3aa: CASSNLQVRGPRIYGYTF

v_gene: TRBV28
d_gene: TRBD2
j_gene: TRBJ2-2
abundance: few
CDR3nt: TGTGCCAGCAGCGCAGGGACTAGCAGGAACACCGGGGAGCTGTTTTTT
CDR3aa: CASSAGTSRNTGELFF

v_gene: TRBV7-9
d_gene: NA
j_gene: TRBJ2-1
abundance: few
CDR3nt: TGTGCCAGCAGCCCACCACTACGGAACAATGAGCAGTTCTTC
CDR3aa: CASSPPLRNNEQFF

v_gene: TRBV2
d_gene: NA
j_gene: TRBJ2-3
abundance: NA
CDR3nt: TGTGCCAGCACCGTTGGAGTAGGAGGGTCAGATACGCAGTATTTT
CDR3aa: CASTVGVGGSDTQYF

v_gene: TRBV2
d_gene: TRBD2
j_gene: TRBJ2-7
abundance: few
CDR3nt: TGTGCCAGCAGGATGTTACTAGCGGGAGGGCCCACCTACGAGCAGTACTTC
CDR3aa: CASRMLLAGGPTYEQYF

v_gene: TRBV19
d_gene: TRBD2
j_gene: TRBJ2-5
abundance: medium-sized
CDR3nt: TGTGCCAGTAGTATTGGGACTAGCGATAGGGAGACCCAGTACTTC
CDR3aa: CASSIGTSDRETQYF

v_gene: TRBV7-6
d_gene: TRBD1
j_gene: TRBJ1-1
abundance: few
CDR3nt: TGTGCCAGCAGCTCGCCAGGGGGTAGTGGTGAAGCTTTCTTT
CDR3aa: CASSSPGGSGEAFF

v_gene: TRBV5-6
d_gene: NA
j_gene: TRBJ2-3
abundance: NA
CDR3nt: TGTGCCAGCAGCCGGGGATTCAGTTCAGATACGCAGTATTTT
CDR3aa: CASSRGFSSDTQYF

v_gene: TRBV7-9
d_gene: NA
j_gene: TRBJ1-3
abundance: NA
CDR3nt: TGTGCCAGCAAACTCGAATACCCTCCCCTTAACTCTGGAAACACCATATATTTT
CDR3aa: CASKLEYPPLNSGNTIYF

v_gene: TRBV7-9
d_gene: TRBD1
j_gene: TRBJ2-7
abundance: medium-sized
CDR3nt: TGTGCCAGCAGCTCGAGGGGGCGCGAGCAGTACTTC
CDR3aa: CASSSRGREQYF

v_gene: TRBV10-1
d_gene: NA
j_gene: TRBJ2-5
abundance: NA
CDR3nt: TGCGCCAGCAGTGAGGTAGACCAAGAGGCCCAGTACTTC
CDR3aa: CASSEVDQEAQYF

v_gene: TRBV30
d_gene: NA
j_gene: TRBJ1-5
abundance: few
CDR3nt: TGTGCCTGGAGTGTACGGCGGGATCAGCCCCAGCATTTT
CDR3aa: CAWSVRRDQPQHF

v_gene: TRBV5-1
d_gene: NA
j_gene: TRBJ2-1
abundance: medium-sized
CDR3nt: TGCGCCAGCAGCGTAAACCTAGCGACCGAGTTCTTC
CDR3aa: CASSVNLATEFF

v_gene: TRBV12-5
d_gene: NA
j_gene: TRBJ1-5
abundance: NA
CDR3nt: TGTGCTAGTGGTTTGACGAAGCATAAACATAGCGCGGATAGCAATCAGCCCCAGCATTTT
CDR3aa: CASGLTKHKHSADSNQPQHF

v_gene: TRBV29-1
d_gene: NA
j_gene: TRBJ2-1
abundance: NA
CDR3nt: TGCAGCGTTGGTATGGCGAAACAGGTGATAATGGAGCAGTTCTTC
CDR3aa: CSVGMAKQVIMEQFF

v_gene: TRBV9
d_gene: NA
j_gene: TRBJ2-1
abundance: NA
CDR3nt: TGTGCCAGCAGCTCCCGGGTACCGGAAAACTCCTACAATGAGCAGTTCTTC
CDR3aa: CASSSRVPENSYNEQFF

v_gene: TRBV9
d_gene: NA
j_gene: TRBJ1-5
abundance: NA
CDR3nt: TGTGCCAGCAGCCCGAACTTTATTGAGAGCAATCAGCCCCAGCATTTT
CDR3aa: CASSPNFIESNQPQHF

v_gene: TRBV28
d_gene: NA
j_gene: TRBJ1-1
abundance: few
CDR3nt: TGTGCCAGCAGTTTAGGGAGGAAGGAAGCTTTCTTT
CDR3aa: CASSLGRKEAFF

v_gene: TRBV6-5
d_gene: NA
j_gene: TRBJ1-5
abundance: medium-sized
CDR3nt: TGTGCCAGCAGTCCGAACACCCTTTGGCCCCAGCATTTT
CDR3aa: CASSPNTLWPQHF

v_gene: TRBV15
d_gene: NA
j_gene: TRBJ2-3
abundance: NA
CDR3nt: TGTGCCACCAGCAGAGAGCGAAGGGTGGGGGCATGGGATACGCAGTATTTT
CDR3aa: CATSRERRVGAWDTQYF